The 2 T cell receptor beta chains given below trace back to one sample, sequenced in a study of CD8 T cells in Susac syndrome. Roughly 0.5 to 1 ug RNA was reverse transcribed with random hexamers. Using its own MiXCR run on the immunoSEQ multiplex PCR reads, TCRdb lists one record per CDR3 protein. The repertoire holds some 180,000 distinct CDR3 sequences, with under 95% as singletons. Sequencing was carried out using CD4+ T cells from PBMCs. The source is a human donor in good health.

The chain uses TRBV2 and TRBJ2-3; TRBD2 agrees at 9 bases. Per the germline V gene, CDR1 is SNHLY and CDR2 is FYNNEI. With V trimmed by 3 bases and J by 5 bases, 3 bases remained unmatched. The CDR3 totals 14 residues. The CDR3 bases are TGTGCCAGCAGTGAGCGGGGGGGCAGAGATACGCAGTATTTT. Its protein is CASSERGGRDTQYF.

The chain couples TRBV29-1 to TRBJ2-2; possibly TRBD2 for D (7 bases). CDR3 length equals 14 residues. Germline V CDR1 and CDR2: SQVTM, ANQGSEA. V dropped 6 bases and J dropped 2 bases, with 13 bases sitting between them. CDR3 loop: CSVARGGNTGELFF. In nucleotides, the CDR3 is TGCAGCGTGGCGAGGGGGGGAAACACCGGGGAGCTGTTTTTT.